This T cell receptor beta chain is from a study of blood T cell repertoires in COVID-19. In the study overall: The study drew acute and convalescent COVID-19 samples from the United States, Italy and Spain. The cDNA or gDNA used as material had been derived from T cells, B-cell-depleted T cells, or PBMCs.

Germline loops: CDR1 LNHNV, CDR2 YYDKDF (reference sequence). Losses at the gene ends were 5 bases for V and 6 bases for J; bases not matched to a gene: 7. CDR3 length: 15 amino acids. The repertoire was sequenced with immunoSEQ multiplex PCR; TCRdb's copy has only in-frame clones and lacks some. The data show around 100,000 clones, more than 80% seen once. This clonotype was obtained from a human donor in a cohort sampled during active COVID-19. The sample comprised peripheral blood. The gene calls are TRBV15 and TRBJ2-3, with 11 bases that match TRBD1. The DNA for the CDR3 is TGTGCCACCAGCCTTCGGACAGGGGGCGCGGATACGCAGTATTTT. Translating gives CATSLRTGGADTQYF.